These 16 T cell receptor beta chains were sequenced from one sample in a study of blood T cells in healthy people across ages. Next came a second PCR, run for about 7 to 11 cycles, which used a sample-barcoded 5' primer along with a J-beta primer mix. TCRdb redid the calling of the 5' RACE reads with MiXCR, one entry per CDR3 protein. The repertoire includes around 1.5 million distinct CDR3 sequences, 35% to 45% of them detected once, and approximately 7.9% sits in the top ten. Source material: blood. These TCRs come from a young woman in good health.

This clonotype was observed a few times. This chain connects TRBV29-1 to TRBJ2-1; TRBD2 matches at 8 bases. CDR3 size: 18 residues. Trimming took 0 bases from V and 3 from J; bases not matched to a gene: 13. CDR1 and CDR2 from the germline V gene are SQVTM and ANQGSEA. DNA of the CDR3: TGCAGCGTTGAAGATTACGCAAGAACCGGGACTAGCTACAATGAGCAGTTCTTC. This sequence encodes CSVEDYARTGTSYNEQFF.

V and J are TRBV29-1 and TRBJ2-7; a weak D match, TRBD1 (6 bases). The CDR3 has 15 amino acids. With 0 bases removed from V and 7 bases from J, the gap between germline ends came to 19 bases. The germline V gene has CDR1 SQVTM and CDR2 ANQGSEA. The CDR3 nucleotides read TGCAGCGTTGAAGATCCACAGGGTGTCCACAATGAGCAGTACTTC. This gives the protein CSVEDPQGVHNEQYF.

The chain employs TRBV4-1 and TRBJ2-3; tentatively, D is TRBD1 or TRBD2 (5 bases each). Germline CDR1 reads MGHRA; CDR2 reads YSYEKL. V was clipped by 0 bases and J by 2 bases, with 21 bases between them. This CDR3 spans 19 amino acids. CDR3 region: CASSQDRTGTPDDTDTQYF. The CDR3 bases are TGCGCCAGCAGCCAAGATCGGACCGGGACGCCGGACGACACAGATACGCAGTATTTT.

The chain couples TRBV6-1 to TRBJ2-7; TRBD2 is a possible D gene (6 bases). This CDR3 has 14 residues. The germline gives CDR1 MNHNS, CDR2 SASEGT. V shed 9 bases and J shed 2 bases, with 17 bases lying between them. The CDR3 region is CASLRGAGTYEQYF. As DNA, the CDR3 is TGTGCCAGTCTCCGGGGAGCGGGCACCTACGAGCAGTACTTC.

This chain connects TRBV28 to TRBJ2-7; D is ambiguous. This CDR3 contains 13 residues. V lost 8 bases to trimming and J lost 1 base, with 12 bases between them. Germline V CDR1 and CDR2: MDHEN, SYDVKM. The CDR3 nucleotides are TGTGCCAGCGAATCTGGTGGGTCCTACGAGCAGTACTTC. Translation gives CASESGGSYEQYF.

As concerns this clonotype: In this CDR3 the conserved last residue, phenylalanine or tryptophan, is missing, so a read error is likely. This chain's CDR3 is CASRTLETGAYNEQFS. The CDR3, as DNA: TGTGCCAGCCGTACCTTGGAGACAGGGGCCTACAATGAGCAGTTCTCC. The rearrangement links TRBV12-3 or TRBV12-4 to TRBJ2-1; 8 bases are a match to TRBD1. The CDR3 runs to 16 residues. V trimming: 8 bases; J trimming: 2 bases; junction bases outside the gene matches: 11.

This clonotype came up once. J is TRBJ2-1 and V is TRBV18; no clear D. Looked up from germline, CDR1 is KGHSH and CDR2 is LQKENI. The CDR3 has 13 amino acids. Trimming removed 2 bases at V and 6 bases at J, with 8 bases between. In DNA, the CDR3 is TGTGCCAGCTCACCAAAGGATGTCAATGAGCAGTTCTTC. As protein: CASSPKDVNEQFF.

The rearrangement links TRBV12-3 or TRBV12-4 to TRBJ2-1; TRBD1 or TRBD2 may be the D gene (5 bases each). This CDR3 is built from 16 residues. V was shortened by 4 bases and J by 0 bases, with 13 bases between the two germline ends. CDR3 sequence reads: CASSSQADISYNEQFF. Written as DNA, the CDR3 is TGTGCCAGCAGTTCTCAAGCGGACATCTCCTACAATGAGCAGTTCTTC.

The V and J genes are TRBV3-1 and TRBJ2-5; D not certain. The J call may be in error: the DNA end matches TRBJ2-7 better. Germline CDR1 LGHDT, CDR2 YNNKEL (reference sequence). The CDR3 loop spans 15 amino acids. The CDR3 sequence: CASSQVTARPGEQYF. CDR3 coding DNA: TGTGCCAGCAGCCAAGTAACGGCTAGACCGGGCGAGCAGTACTTC.

J is TRBJ1-1 and V is TRBV20-1; 8 nucleotides line up with TRBD1. V shed 1 base, J shed 5 bases, and the junction held 6 bases outside the gene matches. Germline loops: CDR1 DFQATT, CDR2 SNEGSKA (reference sequence). This CDR3 region has 14 residues. The CDR3 DNA follows: TGCAGTGCTAGAGGCATGGACAGGGTTACTGAAGCTTTCTTT. Amino acids: CSARGMDRVTEAFF.

The V call is TRBV5-1, the J call TRBJ2-5, with 8 bases aligning to TRBD2. Per the germline V gene, CDR1 is SGHRS and CDR2 is YFSETQ. This CDR3 spans 15 amino acids. The J segment lost 1 base and the V segment lost 2 bases, leaving 4 bases of the junction unmatched. The CDR3 coding sequence is TGCGCCAGCAGCTTCTTCACTAGCGGCCAAGAGACCCAGTACTTC. Encoded protein: CASSFFTSGQETQYF.

The chain joins TRBV7-3 to TRBJ1-5; 9 bases are shared with TRBD1. Losses at the gene ends were 5 bases for V and 2 bases for J; bases not matched to a gene: 10. This CDR3 contains 17 residues. Germline V gives CDR1 SGHTA, CDR2 FQGTGA. The CDR3: CASSGQDRGWGNQPQHF. The CDR3 DNA is TGTGCCAGCAGCGGGCAGGACAGGGGCTGGGGCAATCAGCCCCAGCATTTT.

The rearrangement links TRBV20-1 to TRBJ1-2; 7 bases fit TRBD1. The length of the CDR3 is 14 residues. Trimming removed 4 bases from V and 9 bases from J; junction bases left unmatched: 14. Germline CDR1 and CDR2: DFQATT and SNEGSKA (reference sequence). The CDR3 sequence is CSANRQDRTGSYTF. The DNA of the CDR3 is TGCAGTGCTAATAGACAGGACAGGACGGGGAGCTACACCTTC.

The chain links TRBV12-3 or TRBV12-4 to TRBJ2-1; 7 bases fit TRBD1. The J call is in doubt because the DNA end fits TRBJ2-7 better. This CDR3 has 15 amino acids. CDR3 protein: CASRLDRATYNGQYF. CDR3 bases: TGTGCCAGCAGACTCGACAGGGCTACCTACAATGGGCAGTACTTC.

The rearrangement joins TRBV10-3 to TRBJ1-2; 7 positions match TRBD1. The germline V gene encodes CDR1 ENHRY and CDR2 SYGVKD. There are 14 residues in the CDR3. With V trimmed by 7 bases and J by 1 base, 6 bases remained unmatched. CDR3 bases: TGTGCCATCACCGCAGGGGGAGATAACTATGGCTACACCTTC. Translated, it gives CAITAGGDNYGYTF.

The rearrangement links TRBV20-1 to TRBJ2-5; D perhaps matches TRBD2 (6 bases). V was shortened by 4 bases and J by 3 bases, with 15 bases between the two germline ends. CDR1 is DFQATT, CDR2 SNEGSKA, per germline (reference sequence). This CDR3 is built from 14 residues. The CDR3 nucleotides read TGCAGTGCTACCCCTTGGGCTAGCGAAGAGACCCAGTACTTC. Residues: CSATPWASEETQYF.